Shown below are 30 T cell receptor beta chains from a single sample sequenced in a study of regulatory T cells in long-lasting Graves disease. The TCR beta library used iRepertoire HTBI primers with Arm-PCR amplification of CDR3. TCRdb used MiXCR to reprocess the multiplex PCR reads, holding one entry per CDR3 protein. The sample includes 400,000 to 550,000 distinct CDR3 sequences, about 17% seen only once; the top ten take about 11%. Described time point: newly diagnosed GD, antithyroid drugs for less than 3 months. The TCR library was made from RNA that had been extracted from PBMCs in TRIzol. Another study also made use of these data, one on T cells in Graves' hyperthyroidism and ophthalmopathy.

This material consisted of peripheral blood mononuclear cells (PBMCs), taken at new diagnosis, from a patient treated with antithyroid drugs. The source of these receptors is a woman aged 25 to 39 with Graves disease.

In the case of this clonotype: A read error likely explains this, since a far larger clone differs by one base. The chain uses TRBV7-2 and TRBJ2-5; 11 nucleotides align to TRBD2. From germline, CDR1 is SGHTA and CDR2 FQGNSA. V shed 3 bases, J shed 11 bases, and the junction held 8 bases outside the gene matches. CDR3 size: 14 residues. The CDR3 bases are TGTGCCAGCAGCTTGGTCCCGGGACTAGCGGAGCAGTACTTC. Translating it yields CASSLVPGLAEQYF.

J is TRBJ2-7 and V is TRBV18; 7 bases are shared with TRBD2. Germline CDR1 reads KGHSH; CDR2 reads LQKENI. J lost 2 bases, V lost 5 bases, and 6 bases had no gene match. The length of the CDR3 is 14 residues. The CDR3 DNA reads TGTGCCAGCTCATCTACTAGCGACCCCTACGAGCAGTACTTC. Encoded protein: CASSSTSDPYEQYF.

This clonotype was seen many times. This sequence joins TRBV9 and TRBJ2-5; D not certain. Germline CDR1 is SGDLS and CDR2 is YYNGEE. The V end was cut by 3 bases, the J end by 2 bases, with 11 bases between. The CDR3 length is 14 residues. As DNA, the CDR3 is TGTGCCAGCAGCGGCTGGACGGATCAAGAGACCCAGTACTTC. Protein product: CASSGWTDQETQYF. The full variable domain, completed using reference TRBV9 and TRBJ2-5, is DSGVTQTPKHLITATGQRVTLRCSPRSGDLSVYWYQQSLDQGLQFLIQYYNGEERAKGNILERFSAQQFPDLHSELNLSSLELGDSALYFCASSGWTDQETQYFGPGTRLLVL.

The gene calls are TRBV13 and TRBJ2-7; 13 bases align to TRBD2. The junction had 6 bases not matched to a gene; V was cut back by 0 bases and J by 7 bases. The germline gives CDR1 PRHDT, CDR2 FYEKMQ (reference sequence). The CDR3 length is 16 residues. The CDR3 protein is CASSLGTSGRAFEQYF. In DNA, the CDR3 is TGTGCCAGCAGCTTAGGTACTAGCGGGAGGGCCTTTGAGCAGTACTTC.

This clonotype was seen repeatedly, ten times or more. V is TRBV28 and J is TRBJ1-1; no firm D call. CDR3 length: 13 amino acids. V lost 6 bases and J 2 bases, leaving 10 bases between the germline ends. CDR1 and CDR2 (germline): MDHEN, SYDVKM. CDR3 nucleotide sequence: TGTGCCAGCAGCCCGGAACTTAACACTGAAGCTTTCTTT. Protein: CASSPELNTEAFF.

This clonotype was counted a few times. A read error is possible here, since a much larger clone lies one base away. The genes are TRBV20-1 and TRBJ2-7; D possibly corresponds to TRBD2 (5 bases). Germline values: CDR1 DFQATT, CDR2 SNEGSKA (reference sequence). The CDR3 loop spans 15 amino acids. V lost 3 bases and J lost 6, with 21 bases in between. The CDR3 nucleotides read TGCAGTGCTAGTCTCCCCCTAGTGGGAGTGTCCGAGCAGTACTTC. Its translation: CSASLPLVGVSEQYF.

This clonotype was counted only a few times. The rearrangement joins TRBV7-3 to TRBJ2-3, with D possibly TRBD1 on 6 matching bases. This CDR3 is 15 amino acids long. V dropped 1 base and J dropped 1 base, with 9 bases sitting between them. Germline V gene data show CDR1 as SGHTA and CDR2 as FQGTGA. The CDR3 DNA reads TGTGCCAGCAGCTTAAGGGGGCCGGGCACAGATACGCAGTATTTT. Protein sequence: CASSLRGPGTDTQYF.

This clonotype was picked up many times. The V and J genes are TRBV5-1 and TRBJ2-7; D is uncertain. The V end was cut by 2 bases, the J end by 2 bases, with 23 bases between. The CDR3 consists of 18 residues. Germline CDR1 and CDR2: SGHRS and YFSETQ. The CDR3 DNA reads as TGCGCCAGCAGCTTCCACGGTCGGGCCCTTTCCTCAACCTACGAGCAGTACTTC. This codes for CASSFHGRALSSTYEQYF. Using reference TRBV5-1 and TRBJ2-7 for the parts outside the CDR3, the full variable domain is KAGVTQTPRYLIKTRGQQVTLSCSPISGHRSVSWYQQTPGQGLQFLFEYFSETQRNKGNFPGRFSGRQFSNSRSEMNVSTLELGDSALYLCASSFHGRALSSTYEQYFGPGTRLTVT.

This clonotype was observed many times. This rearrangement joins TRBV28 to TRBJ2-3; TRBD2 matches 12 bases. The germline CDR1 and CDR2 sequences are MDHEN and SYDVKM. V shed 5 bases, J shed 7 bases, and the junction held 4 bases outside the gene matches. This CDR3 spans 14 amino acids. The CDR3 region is CASSRLAGDHTQYF. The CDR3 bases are TGTGCCAGCAGTAGACTAGCGGGGGACCATACGCAGTATTTT. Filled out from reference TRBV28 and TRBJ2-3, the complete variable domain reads DVKVTQSSRYLVKRTGEKVFLECVQDMDHENMFWYRQDPGLGLRLIYFSYDVKMKEKGDIPEGYSVSREKKERFSLILESASTNQTSMYLCASSRLAGDHTQYFGPGTRLTVL.

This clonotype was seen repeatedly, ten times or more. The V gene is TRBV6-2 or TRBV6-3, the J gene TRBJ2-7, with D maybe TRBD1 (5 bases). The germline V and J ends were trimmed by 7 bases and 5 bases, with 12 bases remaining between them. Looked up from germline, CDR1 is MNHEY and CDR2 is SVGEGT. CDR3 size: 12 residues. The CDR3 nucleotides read TGTGCCAGCACCCAGGGTTACAACGAGCAGTACTTC. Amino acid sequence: CASTQGYNEQYF.

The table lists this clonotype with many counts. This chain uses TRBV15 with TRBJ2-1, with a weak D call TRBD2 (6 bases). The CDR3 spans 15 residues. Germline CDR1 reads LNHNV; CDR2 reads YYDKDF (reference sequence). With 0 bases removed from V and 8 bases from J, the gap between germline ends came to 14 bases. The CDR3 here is CATSRDSRGLDEQFF. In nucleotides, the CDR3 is TGTGCCACCAGCAGAGATAGTAGGGGACTCGATGAGCAGTTCTTC.

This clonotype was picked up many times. The CDR3 region has the DNA TGTGCCAGCAGGCCCGGGGGGCGGGCACCCTACGAGCAGTACTTC. The encoded protein is CASRPGGRAPYEQYF. The chain joins TRBV12-3 or TRBV12-4 to TRBJ2-7, with TRBD2 as a possible D gene (7 bases). The V and J ends lost 6 bases and 2 bases respectively, with 17 bases between them. The CDR3 has 15 residues.

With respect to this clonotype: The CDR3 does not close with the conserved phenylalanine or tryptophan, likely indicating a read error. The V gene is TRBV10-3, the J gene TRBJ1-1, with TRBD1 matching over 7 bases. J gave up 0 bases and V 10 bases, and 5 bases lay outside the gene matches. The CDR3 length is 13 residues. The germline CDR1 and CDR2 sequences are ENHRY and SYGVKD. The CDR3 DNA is TGTGCCACCCTGACAGGGCTGAACACTGAAGCTTTCTCT. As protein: CATLTGLNTEAFS.

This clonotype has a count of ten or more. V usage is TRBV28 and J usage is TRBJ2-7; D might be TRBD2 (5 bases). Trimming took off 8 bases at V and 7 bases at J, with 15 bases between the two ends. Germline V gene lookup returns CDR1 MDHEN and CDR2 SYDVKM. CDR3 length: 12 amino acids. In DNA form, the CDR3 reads TGTGCCAGCGCGGGCGGAGCAGGAGAGCAGTACTTC. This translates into CASAGGAGEQYF.

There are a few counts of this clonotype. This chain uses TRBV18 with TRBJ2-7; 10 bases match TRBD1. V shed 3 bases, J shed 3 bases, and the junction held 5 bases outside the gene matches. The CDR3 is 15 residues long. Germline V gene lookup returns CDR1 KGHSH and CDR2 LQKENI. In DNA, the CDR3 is TGTGCCAGCTCACCTCCGGGACAGGGGAGCTACGAGCAGTACTTC. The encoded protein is CASSPPGQGSYEQYF. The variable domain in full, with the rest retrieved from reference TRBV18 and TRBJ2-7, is NAGVMQNPRHLVRRRGQEARLRCSPMKGHSHVYWYRQLPEEGLKFMVYLQKENIIDESGMPKERFSAEFPKEGPSILRIQQVVRGDSAAYFCASSPPGQGSYEQYFGPGTRLTVT.

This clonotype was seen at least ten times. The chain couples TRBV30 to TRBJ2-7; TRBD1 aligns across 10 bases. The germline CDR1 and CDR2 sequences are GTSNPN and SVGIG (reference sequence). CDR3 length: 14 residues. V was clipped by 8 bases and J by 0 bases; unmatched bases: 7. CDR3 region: CARGGQGYSYEQYF. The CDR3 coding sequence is TGTGCCCGGGGGGGACAGGGGTACTCCTACGAGCAGTACTTC.

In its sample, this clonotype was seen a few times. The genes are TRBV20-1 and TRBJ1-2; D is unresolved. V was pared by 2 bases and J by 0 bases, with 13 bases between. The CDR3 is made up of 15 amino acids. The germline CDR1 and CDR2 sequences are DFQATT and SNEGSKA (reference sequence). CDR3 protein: CSARSTLSTNYGYTF. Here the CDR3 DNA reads TGCAGTGCTAGATCTACACTTTCAACTAACTATGGCTACACCTTC.

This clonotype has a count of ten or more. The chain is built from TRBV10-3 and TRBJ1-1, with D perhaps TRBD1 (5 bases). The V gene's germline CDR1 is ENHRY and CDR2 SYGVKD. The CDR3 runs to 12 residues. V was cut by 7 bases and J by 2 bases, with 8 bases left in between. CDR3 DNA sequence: TGTGCCATCAAAGGGGCCAACACTGAAGCTTTCTTT. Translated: CAIKGANTEAFF.

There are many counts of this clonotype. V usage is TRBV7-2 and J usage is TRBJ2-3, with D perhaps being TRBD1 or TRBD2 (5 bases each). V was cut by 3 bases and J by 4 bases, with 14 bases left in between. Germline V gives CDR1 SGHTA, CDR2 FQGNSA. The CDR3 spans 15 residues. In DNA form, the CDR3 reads TGTGCCAGCAGCTTGTACCGGGACGGCGCAGATACGCAGTATTTT. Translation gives CASSLYRDGADTQYF. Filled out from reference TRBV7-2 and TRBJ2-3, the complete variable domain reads GAGVSQSPSNKVTEKGKDVELRCDPISGHTALYWYRQSLGQGLEFLIYFQGNSAPDKSGLPSDRFSAERTGGSVSTLTIQRTQQEDSAVYLCASSLYRDGADTQYFGPGTRLTVL.

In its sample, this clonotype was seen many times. The CDR3 DNA sequence: TGTGCCAGCAAAGGACTAGCGGGAGACAATGAGCAGTTCTTC. Protein sequence: CASKGLAGDNEQFF. The V and J genes are TRBV12-3 or TRBV12-4 and TRBJ2-1; 13 nucleotides match TRBD2. The CDR3 totals 14 residues. With 7 bases clipped from V and 5 bases from J, the junction kept 2 bases outside the gene matches.

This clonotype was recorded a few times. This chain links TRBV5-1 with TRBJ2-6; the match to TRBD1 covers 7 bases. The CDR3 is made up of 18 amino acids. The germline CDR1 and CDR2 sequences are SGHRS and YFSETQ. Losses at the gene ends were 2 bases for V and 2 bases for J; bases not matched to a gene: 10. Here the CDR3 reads CASSLEYRGGAGANVLTF. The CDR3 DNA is TGCGCCAGCAGCTTAGAATACAGGGGTGGCGCTGGGGCCAACGTCCTGACTTTC.

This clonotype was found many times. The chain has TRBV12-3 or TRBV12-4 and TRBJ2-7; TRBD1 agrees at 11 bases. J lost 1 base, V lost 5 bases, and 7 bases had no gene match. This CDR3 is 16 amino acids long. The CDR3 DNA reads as TGTGCCAGCAGTACACGGACAGGGGGCCGTTCCTACGAGCAGTACTTC. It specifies CASSTRTGGRSYEQYF.

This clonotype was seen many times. The CDR3 spells CASKLAGVVTDTQYF. CDR3 DNA: TGTGCCAGCAAGCTAGCGGGAGTGGTTACAGATACGCAGTATTTT. V is TRBV7-2 and J is TRBJ2-3; 10 bases are a match to TRBD2. Losses at the gene ends were 7 bases for V and 3 bases for J; bases not matched to a gene: 7. The CDR3 length is 15 residues. From germline, CDR1 is SGHTA and CDR2 FQGNSA.

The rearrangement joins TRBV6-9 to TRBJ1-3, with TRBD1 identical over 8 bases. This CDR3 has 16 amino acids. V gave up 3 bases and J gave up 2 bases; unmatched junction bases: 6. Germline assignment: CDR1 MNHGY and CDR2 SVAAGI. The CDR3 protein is CASSYSATGAGNTIYF. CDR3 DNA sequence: TGTGCCAGCAGTTACTCTGCGACAGGGGCTGGAAACACCATATATTTT.

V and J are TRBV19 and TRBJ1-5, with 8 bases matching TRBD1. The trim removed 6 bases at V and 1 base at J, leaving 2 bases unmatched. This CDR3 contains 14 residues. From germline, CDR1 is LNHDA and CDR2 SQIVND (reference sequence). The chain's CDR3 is CASRDRASNQPQHF. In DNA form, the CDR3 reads TGTGCCAGTAGGGACAGGGCCAGCAATCAGCCCCAGCATTTT.

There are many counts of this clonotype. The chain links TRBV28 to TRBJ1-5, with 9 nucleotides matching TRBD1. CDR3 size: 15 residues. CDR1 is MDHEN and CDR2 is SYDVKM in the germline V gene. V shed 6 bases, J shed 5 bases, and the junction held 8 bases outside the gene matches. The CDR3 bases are TGTGCCAGCAGACCGGGACAGGGTTTTTATCAGCCCCAGCATTTT. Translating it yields CASRPGQGFYQPQHF.

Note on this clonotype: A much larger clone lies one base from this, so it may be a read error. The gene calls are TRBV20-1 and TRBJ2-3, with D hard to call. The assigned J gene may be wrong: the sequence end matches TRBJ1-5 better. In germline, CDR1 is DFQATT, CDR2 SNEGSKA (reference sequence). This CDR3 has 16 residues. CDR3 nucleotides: TGCAGTGCTAGAGACCCTCAGGCTCAAAAGGCCTCTCCGCAGCATTTT. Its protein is CSARDPQAQKASPQHF.

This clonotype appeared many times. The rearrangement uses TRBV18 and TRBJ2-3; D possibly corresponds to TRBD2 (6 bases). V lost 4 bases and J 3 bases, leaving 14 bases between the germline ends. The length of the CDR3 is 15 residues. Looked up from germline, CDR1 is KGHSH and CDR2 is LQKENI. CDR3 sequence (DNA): TGTGCCAGCTCACTCCAGGCGGGACGTACAGATACGCAGTATTTT. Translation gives CASSLQAGRTDTQYF.

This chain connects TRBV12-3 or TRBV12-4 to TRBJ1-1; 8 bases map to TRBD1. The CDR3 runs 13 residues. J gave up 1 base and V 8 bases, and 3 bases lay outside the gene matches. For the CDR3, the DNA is TGTGCCAGCTTCAGGGGGCAGAACACTGAAGCTTTCTTT. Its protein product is CASFRGQNTEAFF.

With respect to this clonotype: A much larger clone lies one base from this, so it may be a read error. CDR3 DNA: TGCAGCGTTGAGGGTCCTTATGGCCACACCTTC. The encoded protein is CSVEGPYGHTF. The rearrangement joins TRBV29-1 to TRBJ1-2; D gene ambiguous. The CDR3 is made up of 11 amino acids. Germline V gene lookup returns CDR1 SQVTM and CDR2 ANQGSEA.